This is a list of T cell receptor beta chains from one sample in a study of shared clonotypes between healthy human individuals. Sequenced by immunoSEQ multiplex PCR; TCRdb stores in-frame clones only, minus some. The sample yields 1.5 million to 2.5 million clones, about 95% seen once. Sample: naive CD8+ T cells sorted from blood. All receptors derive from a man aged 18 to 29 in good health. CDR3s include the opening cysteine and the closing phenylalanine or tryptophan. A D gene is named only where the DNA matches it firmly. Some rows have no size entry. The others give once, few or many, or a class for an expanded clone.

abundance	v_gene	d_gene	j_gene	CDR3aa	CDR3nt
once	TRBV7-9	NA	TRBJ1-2	CASSQTPGEHGYTF	TGTGCCAGCAGTCAAACTCCGGGGGAACATGGCTACACCTTC
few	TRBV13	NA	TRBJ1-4	CASSPAGPRGNEKLFF	TGTGCCAGCAGCCCCGCGGGACCCCGAGGTAATGAAAAACTGTTTTTT
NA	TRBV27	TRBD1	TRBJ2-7	CASSLAQGYEQYF	TGTGCCAGCAGTTTAGCACAGGGGTACGAGCAGTACTTC
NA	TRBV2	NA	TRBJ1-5	CASSERGFSNQPQHF	TGTGCCAGCAGTGAACGGGGTTTTAGCAATCAGCCCCAGCATTTT
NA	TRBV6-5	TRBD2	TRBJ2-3	CARLAGGPTDTQYF	TGTGCCAGATTAGCGGGAGGGCCTACAGATACGCAGTATTTT
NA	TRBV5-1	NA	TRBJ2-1	CASSFQAGVGHNEQFF	TGCGCCAGCAGCTTCCAAGCAGGGGTAGGGCACAATGAGCAGTTCTTC
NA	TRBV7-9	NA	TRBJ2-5	CASSLAYGVETQYF	TGTGCCAGCAGCTTAGCTTACGGGGTTGAGACCCAGTACTTC
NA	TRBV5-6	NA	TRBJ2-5	CASSYPGTQETQYF	TGTGCCAGCAGCTACCCAGGGACCCAAGAGACCCAGTACTTC
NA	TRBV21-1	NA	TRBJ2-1	CASSKFSGGCSYNEQFF	TGTGCCAGCAGCAAATTCTCGGGAGGTTGCTCCTACAATGAGCAGTTCTTC
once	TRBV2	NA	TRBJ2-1	CASKMSQLVPSSYNEQFF	TGTGCCAGCAAAATGTCTCAACTAGTCCCGAGCTCCTACAATGAGCAGTTCTTC
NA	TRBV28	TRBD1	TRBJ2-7	CASSHRGDALDEQYF	TGTGCCAGCAGCCACAGGGGCGACGCGTTGGACGAGCAGTACTTC
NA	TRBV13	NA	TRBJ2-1	CASSLESAEINEQFF	TGTGCCAGCAGCTTAGAGTCAGCGGAGATCAATGAGCAGTTCTTC
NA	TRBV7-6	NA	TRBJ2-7	CASSPGGGPTYEQYF	TGTGCCAGCAGCCCAGGGGGGGGTCCTACCTACGAGCAGTACTTC
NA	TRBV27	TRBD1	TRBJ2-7	CASSWGTGDYEQYF	TGTGCCAGCAGTTGGGGGACAGGGGATTACGAGCAGTACTTC
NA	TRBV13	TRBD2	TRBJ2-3	CASSSTGTSGSRADTQYF	TGTGCCAGCAGCTCAACGGGGACTAGCGGGAGTAGGGCAGATACGCAGTATTTT
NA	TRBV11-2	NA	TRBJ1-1	CASSLETTNTEAFF	TGTGCCAGCAGCTTAGAAACAACGAACACTGAAGCTTTCTTT
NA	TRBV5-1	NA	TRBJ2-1	CASSGADGDFYNEQFF	TGCGCCAGCAGCGGGGCGGATGGGGATTTCTACAATGAGCAGTTCTTC
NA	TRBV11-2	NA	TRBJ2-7	CASSLEGVPYEQYF	TGTGCCAGCAGCTTAGAAGGGGTTCCCTACGAGCAGTACTTC
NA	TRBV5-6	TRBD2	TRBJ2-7	CASSLGLAGGYEQHF	TGTGCCAGCAGCTTGGGTCTAGCGGGAGGGTACGAGCAGCACTTC
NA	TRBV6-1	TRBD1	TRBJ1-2	CASSEGQHYGYTF	TGTGCCAGCAGTGAGGGACAGCACTATGGCTACACCTTC
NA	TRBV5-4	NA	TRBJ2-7	CASSLGPTVEQYF	TGTGCCAGCAGCTTGGGTCCGACTGTCGAGCAGTACTTC
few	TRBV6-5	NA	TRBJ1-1	CASSYGTLNTEAFF	TGTGCCAGCAGTTACGGCACCTTGAACACTGAAGCTTTCTTT
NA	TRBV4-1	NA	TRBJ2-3	CASSQDEAWDTQYF	TGCGCCAGCAGCCAAGATGAGGCTTGGGATACGCAGTATTTT
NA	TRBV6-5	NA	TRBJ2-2	CASSYSYTGELFF	TGTGCCAGCAGTTACTCCTACACCGGGGAGCTGTTTTTT
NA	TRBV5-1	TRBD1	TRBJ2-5	CASSLAGRGLGLETQYF	TGCGCCAGCAGCTTGGCAGGCAGGGGGTTAGGTTTGGAGACCCAGTACTTC
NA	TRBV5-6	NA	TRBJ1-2	CASSLLPDYGYTF	TGTGCCAGCAGCTTGCTCCCAGACTATGGCTACACCTTC
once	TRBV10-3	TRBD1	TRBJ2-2	CAISEFRTGINTGELFF	TGTGCCATCAGTGAATTCAGGACAGGGATAAACACCGGGGAGCTGTTTTTT
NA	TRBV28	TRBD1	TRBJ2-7	CASNQGAPSYYEQYF	TGTGCCAGCAACCAGGGGGCTCCCTCCTATTACGAGCAGTACTTC
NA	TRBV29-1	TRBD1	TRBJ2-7	CSVAGQGFYEQYF	TGCAGCGTTGCGGGACAGGGGTTTTACGAGCAGTACTTC
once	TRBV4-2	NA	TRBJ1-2	CASSQETDNYGYTF	TGTGCCAGCAGCCAAGAGACAGATAACTATGGCTACACCTTC
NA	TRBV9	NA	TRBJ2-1	CASSPDDYNEQFF	TGTGCCAGCAGCCCGGACGACTACAATGAGCAGTTCTTC
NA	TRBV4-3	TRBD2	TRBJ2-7	CASSQEAWGTSSLEQYF	TGCGCCAGCAGCCAAGAGGCATGGGGGACTAGTTCCCTCGAGCAGTACTTC
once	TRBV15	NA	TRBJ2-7	CATSSSTDTYSYEQYF	TGTGCCACCAGCAGCTCTACCGACACGTACTCCTACGAGCAGTACTTC
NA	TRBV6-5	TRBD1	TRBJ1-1	CASSFGQGPEAFF	TGTGCCAGCAGTTTTGGACAGGGGCCTGAAGCTTTCTTT
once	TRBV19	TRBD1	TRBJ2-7	CASSLGQGYEQYF	TGTGCCAGTAGTCTCGGACAGGGATACGAGCAGTACTTC
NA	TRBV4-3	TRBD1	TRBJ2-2	CASSQSDRDFTGELFF	TGCGCCAGCAGCCAATCCGACAGGGATTTTACCGGGGAGCTGTTTTTT
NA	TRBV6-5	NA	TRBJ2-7	CASSYGDNSYEQYF	TGTGCCAGCAGTTATGGGGATAACTCCTACGAGCAGTACTTC
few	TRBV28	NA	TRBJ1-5	CASSFRGSSQPQHF	TGTGCCAGCAGTTTCAGGGGAAGTAGTCAGCCCCAGCATTTT
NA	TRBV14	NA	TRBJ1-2	CASSQESGRYGYTF	TGTGCCAGCAGCCAAGAGTCGGGGCGCTATGGCTACACCTTC
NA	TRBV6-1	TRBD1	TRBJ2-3	CASSDLGQGTDTQYF	TGTGCCAGCAGTGACCTTGGACAGGGCACAGATACGCAGTATTTT
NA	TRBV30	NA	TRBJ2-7	CAWNPSLFYEQYF	TGTGCCTGGAACCCGTCCCTTTTCTACGAGCAGTACTTC
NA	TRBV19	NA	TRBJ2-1	CASSLSYNEQFF	TGTGCCAGTAGCCTATCCTACAATGAGCAGTTCTTC
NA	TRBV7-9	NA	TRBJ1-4	CASSQSNNEKLFF	TGTGCCAGCAGCCAGAGTAATAATGAAAAACTGTTTTTT
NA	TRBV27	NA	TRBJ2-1	CASSDWDNEQFF	TGTGCCAGCTCGGATTGGGACAATGAGCAGTTCTTC
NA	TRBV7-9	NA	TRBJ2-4	CASTPPGEGKNIQYF	TGTGCCAGCACCCCACCCGGTGAGGGGAAAAACATTCAGTACTTC
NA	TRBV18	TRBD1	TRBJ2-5	CASSPGQGRETQYF	TGTGCCAGCTCACCCGGACAGGGTCGCGAGACCCAGTACTTC
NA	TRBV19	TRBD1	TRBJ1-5	CASSRDREGDQPQHF	TGTGCCAGTAGTCGGGACAGGGAGGGCGATCAGCCCCAGCATTTT
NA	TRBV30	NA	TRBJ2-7	CAWNRDSYEQYF	TGTGCCTGGAATCGGGACTCCTACGAGCAGTACTTC
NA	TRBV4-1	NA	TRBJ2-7	CASSQGTVPYEQYF	TGCGCCAGCAGCCAAGGGACAGTTCCCTACGAGCAGTACTTC
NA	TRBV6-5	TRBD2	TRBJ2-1	CASKEAGESDEQFF	TGTGCCAGCAAAGAAGCGGGAGAGTCCGATGAGCAGTTCTTC
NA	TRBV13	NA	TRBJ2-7	CASSPPGTPIYEQYF	TGTGCCAGCAGCCCCCCAGGTACCCCAATCTACGAGCAGTACTTC
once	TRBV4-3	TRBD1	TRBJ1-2	CASSQSGTGGYGYTF	TGCGCCAGCAGCCAATCCGGGACAGGGGGCTATGGCTACACCTTC
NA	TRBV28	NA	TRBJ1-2	CASSFIGQDGYTF	TGTGCCAGCAGTTTTATCGGGCAGGATGGCTACACCTTC